The 31 T cell receptor beta chains reported below all come from one sample, sequenced in a study of response to subunit inactivated influenza vaccine. TCRdb recomputed calls from the RT-PCR reads with MiXCR, one row per CDR3 protein. The sample shows 500,000 to 600,000 distinct CDR3 sequences, about 15% of them seen only once. The sequencing here drew on CD4+ T cells sorted from PBMCs, taken less than 30 months after vaccination. These TCRs come from a man between 50 and 75 years old who received an inactivated influenza vaccine.

V gene TRBV10-3 combines with J gene TRBJ2-7; 7 bases fit TRBD2. CDR3 size: 14 residues. The junction had 10 bases not matched to a gene; V was cut back by 3 bases and J by 8 bases. Per the germline V gene, CDR1 is ENHRY and CDR2 is SYGVKD. The CDR3 DNA sequence: TGTGCCATCAGTGACAGCGGGGTTGGGGTTAAGCAGTACTTC. It codes for CAISDSGVGVKQYF.

The chain joins TRBV5-1 to TRBJ2-3, with D unclear. This CDR3 is 19 amino acids long. V gave up 0 bases and J gave up 0 bases, with 20 bases separating them. Germline V gene data show CDR1 as SGHRS and CDR2 as YFSETQ. The DNA for the CDR3 is TGCGCCAGCAGCTTGGCCTTCTCGGACGGCGGCAGAAGCACAGATACGCAGTATTTT. Amino acids: CASSLAFSDGGRSTDTQYF.

This clonotype was seen a handful of times. The V gene is TRBV2, the J gene TRBJ2-3; D ambiguous. The V and J ends lost 3 bases and 2 bases respectively, with 12 bases between them. The CDR3 sequence is 15 residues long. Germline values: CDR1 SNHLY, CDR2 FYNNEI. The CDR3 here is CASSDSLYPTDTQYF. In DNA, the CDR3 is TGTGCCAGCAGTGACAGTCTGTATCCCACAGATACGCAGTATTTT. The full variable domain, rest sourced from reference TRBV2 and TRBJ2-3, is EPEVTQTPSHQVTQMGQEVILRCVPISNHLYFYWYRQILGQKVEFLVSFYNNEISEKSEIFDDQFSVERPDGSNFTLKIRSTKLEDSAMYFCASSDSLYPTDTQYFGPGTRLTVL.

The chain uses TRBV12-3 or TRBV12-4 and TRBJ1-5; possible D gene TRBD1, 5 bases. This CDR3 has 14 amino acids. Between the trimmed V and J ends, which lost 5 bases and 3 bases, there was a span of 11 bases. The CDR3 coding sequence is TGTGCCAGCAGTCCCGGGGCGCCCAATCAGCCCCAGCATTTT. It translates to CASSPGAPNQPQHF.

This clonotype was observed a handful of times. V gene TRBV9 combines with J gene TRBJ2-5, with a tentative D call TRBD2 (6 bases). Germline V gene lookup returns CDR1 SGDLS and CDR2 YYNGEE. The CDR3 has 15 amino acids. Trimming pared 0 bases from V and 4 bases from J, leaving 13 bases between. CDR3 region: CASSVATGSGETQYF. CDR3 nucleotide sequence: TGTGCCAGCAGCGTAGCTACAGGTAGCGGAGAGACCCAGTACTTC.

This clonotype has a handful of counts. In DNA form, the CDR3 reads TGTGCCAGCAGTTTATGGAGCTCTGGGGCCAACGTCCTGACTTTC. This gives the protein CASSLWSSGANVLTF. The V and J genes are TRBV27 and TRBJ2-6, with D hard to call. Per the germline V gene, CDR1 is MNHEY and CDR2 is SMNVEV (reference sequence). The CDR3 is 15 amino acids. Trimming stripped 1 base from V and 0 bases from J, with 4 bases between.

The chain joins TRBV29-1 to TRBJ2-7; 7 bases agree with TRBD1. The CDR3 contains 14 residues. CDR1 is SQVTM and CDR2 is ANQGSEA in the germline V gene. J was trimmed by 2 bases and V by 1 base; bases with no gene match: 5. The CDR3, as DNA: TGCAGCGTTGAAGGGCAGGGGGTCCCCTACGAGCAGTACTTC. Its protein product is CSVEGQGVPYEQYF.

This sequence joins TRBV7-6 and TRBJ1-4, with TRBD1 as a possible D gene (6 bases). Germline CDR1 SGHVS, CDR2 FNYEAQ. This CDR3 contains 18 residues. The ends were cut back, 1 base at V and 0 bases at J, with 15 bases in the middle. The CDR3 DNA is TGTGCCAGCAGCTTAGACCACAGGGACCTAGCAACTAATGAAAAACTGTTTTTT. This sequence encodes CASSLDHRDLATNEKLFF.

This clonotype turned up a few times. The V gene is TRBV20-1, the J gene TRBJ2-7; tentatively, D is TRBD1 (5 bases). The CDR3 is 14 residues long. CDR1 and CDR2 (germline): DFQATT, SNEGSKA (reference sequence). Trimming cost V 0 bases and J 6 bases, with 15 bases left between them. The CDR3 DNA reads as TGCAGTGCTAGAGACTATAAAGGGGTGGGCGAGCAGTACTTC. It translates to CSARDYKGVGEQYF.

V and J are TRBV7-9 and TRBJ2-7; 8 nucleotides line up with TRBD1. Germline lookup yields CDR1 SEHNR and CDR2 FQNEAQ (reference sequence). The V and J ends lost 5 bases and 5 bases, in that order; junction bases with no gene match: 8. The CDR3 length is 14 residues. Written as DNA, the CDR3 is TGTGCCAGCAGCCGAAGACAGGGGTCAGACGAGCAGTACTTC. Its translation: CASSRRQGSDEQYF.

The chain has TRBV3-1 and TRBJ2-7; D may match TRBD1 or TRBD2 (5 bases each). The CDR3 loop spans 15 amino acids. Germline V gene data show CDR1 as LGHDT and CDR2 as YNNKEL (reference sequence). V was pared by 4 bases and J by 2 bases, with 15 bases between. This CDR3 reads CASSPGPREAYEQYF. The CDR3 bases are TGTGCCAGCAGCCCGGGACCTAGGGAAGCCTACGAGCAGTACTTC.

This clonotype was counted many times. This sequence joins TRBV15 and TRBJ1-2; 8 positions match TRBD1. The CDR3 extends over 15 amino acids. Germline-derived CDR1 and CDR2 are LNHNV and YYDKDF (reference sequence). V lost 0 bases and J lost 5; bases outside the gene matches: 5. The CDR3 DNA is TGTGCCACCAGCAGAGAGGACAGGGAAGGATATGGCTACACCTTC. Translated: CATSREDREGYGYTF.

This clonotype was seen more than once but under ten times. V and J are TRBV7-2 and TRBJ1-1, with D tentatively TRBD1 (5 bases). The CDR3 totals 16 residues. Germline V CDR1 and CDR2: SGHTA, FQGNSA. Trimming left V 5 bases short and J 0 bases short, with 16 bases between. This CDR3 reads CASSRWDFRLNTEAFF. The DNA of the CDR3 is TGTGCCAGCAGCCGATGGGACTTTCGGCTGAACACTGAAGCTTTCTTT.

The table lists this clonotype with a few counts. The genes are TRBV7-9 and TRBJ2-7; D remains ambiguous. The CDR3 has 14 amino acids. Germline assignment: CDR1 SEHNR and CDR2 FQNEAQ (reference sequence). Trimming left V 2 bases short and J 2 bases short, with 10 bases between. The CDR3 loop is CASSLNAGPYEQYF. The CDR3 DNA sequence: TGTGCCAGCAGCTTAAATGCCGGCCCCTACGAGCAGTACTTC. The full variable domain, completed using reference TRBV7-9 and TRBJ2-7, is DTGVSQNPRHKITKRGQNVTFRCDPISEHNRLYWYRQTLGQGPEFLTYFQNEAQLEKSRLLSDRFSAERPKGSFSTLEIQRTEQGDSAMYLCASSLNAGPYEQYFGPGTRLTVT.

V gene TRBV2 combines with J gene TRBJ2-6; TRBD1 might be the D (6 bases). V was trimmed by 5 bases and J by 1 base, leaving 9 bases between them. The CDR3 sequence is 15 residues long. Per the germline V gene, CDR1 is SNHLY and CDR2 is FYNNEI. CDR3 amino acids: CASSTQGSGANVLTF. As DNA, the CDR3 is TGTGCCAGCAGTACTCAGGGGTCTGGGGCCAACGTCCTGACTTTC.

This clonotype was seen a few times. The chain recombines TRBV5-1 with TRBJ2-5, with TRBD2 identical over 8 bases. Unmatched junction bases numbered 7, after V lost 4 bases and J lost 8 bases. The germline CDR1 and CDR2 sequences are SGHRS and YFSETQ. The CDR3 has 13 amino acids. CDR3 amino acids: CASSMGLEATQYF. In nucleotides, the CDR3 is TGCGCCAGCAGCATGGGACTAGAAGCAACCCAGTACTTC.

The chain links TRBV7-9 to TRBJ1-2; tentative D call: TRBD1 (5 bases). CDR3 size: 13 residues. The ends were cut back, 3 bases at V and 8 bases at J, with 13 bases in the middle. Per germline, CDR1 SEHNR and CDR2 FQNEAQ (reference sequence). The CDR3, as DNA: TGTGCCAGCAGCTTGGAGGGACCTTCCGGCTACACCTTC. Translated: CASSLEGPSGYTF.

This chain joins TRBV4-3 and TRBJ2-5, with D unresolved. V lost 4 bases, J lost 5 bases, and 14 bases lay in between. This CDR3 spans 14 amino acids. Germline CDR1 and CDR2: LGHNA and YSLEER. The CDR3 nucleotides read TGCGCCAGCAGCCTTAAGACGCACGGGGAGACCCAGTACTTC. Translating it yields CASSLKTHGETQYF.

This clonotype was counted between two and nine times. The chain recombines TRBV10-3 with TRBJ2-7, with D possibly being TRBD1 or TRBD2 (5 bases each). This CDR3 region has 15 residues. The ends were cut back, 0 bases at V and 4 bases at J, with 13 bases in the middle. The germline gives CDR1 ENHRY, CDR2 SYGVKD. The CDR3 reads CAISESTGLIYEQYF. CDR3 DNA: TGTGCCATCAGTGAGTCGACGGGGCTTATTTACGAGCAGTACTTC.

J is TRBJ1-2 and V is TRBV20-1; D unresolved. The CDR3 runs 13 residues. Germline lookup yields CDR1 DFQATT and CDR2 SNEGSKA (reference sequence). V lost 3 bases, J lost 3 bases, and 11 bases lay in between. CDR3 nucleotide sequence: TGCAGTGCTAGCGCCGACCGCGACTATGGCTACACCTTC. It is translated as CSASADRDYGYTF.

In its sample, this clonotype was seen once. The chain employs TRBV29-1 and TRBJ2-7; no clear D gene. This CDR3 has 10 residues. The V end was cut by 5 bases, the J end by 4 bases, with 6 bases between. Germline V gene sequence: CDR1 SQVTM, CDR2 ANQGSEA. Here the CDR3 reads CSVTTYEQYF. DNA of the CDR3: TGCAGCGTTACGACGTACGAGCAGTACTTC.

This chain joins TRBV6-2 or TRBV6-3 and TRBJ1-5; no firm D call. This CDR3 comprises 17 residues. The V and J ends lost 2 bases and 4 bases respectively, with 18 bases between them. Looked up from germline, CDR1 is MNHEY and CDR2 is SVGEGT. CDR3 in DNA: TGTGCCAGCAGTTACGCGGCAGGACGATTGCTAAATCAGCCCCAGCATTTT. Amino acids: CASSYAAGRLLNQPQHF.

V is TRBV6-2 or TRBV6-3 and J is TRBJ2-6; D tentatively fits TRBD1 or TRBD2 (6 bases each). Germline lookup yields CDR1 MNHEY and CDR2 SVGEGT. The CDR3 is made up of 16 amino acids. V was shortened by 8 bases and J by 1 base, with 15 bases between the two germline ends. The CDR3 DNA reads as TGTGCCAGCCGACGGGGGCGGTGGTCTGGGGCCAACGTCCTGACTTTC. Translated, it gives CASRRGRWSGANVLTF.

This rearrangement joins TRBV27 to TRBJ1-5; 8 bases are a match to TRBD1. There are 17 residues in the CDR3. CDR1 is MNHEY and CDR2 is SMNVEV in the germline V gene (reference sequence). J lost 7 bases, V lost 6 bases, and 17 bases had no gene match. CDR3 loop: CASSLSLPTGDEQPQHF. The CDR3 DNA reads TGTGCCAGCAGCCTCTCCCTCCCGACAGGGGACGAACAGCCCCAGCATTTT.

This clonotype was counted a few times. V usage is TRBV15 and J usage is TRBJ2-2, with D unclear. Germline CDR1 and CDR2: LNHNV and YYDKDF (reference sequence). Between the trimmed V and J ends, which lost 0 bases and 0 bases, there was a span of 8 bases. This CDR3 is built from 16 residues. The CDR3 loop reads CATSRDGIANTGELFF. The CDR3 bases are TGTGCCACCAGCAGAGATGGCATAGCGAACACCGGGGAGCTGTTTTTT.

The CDR3 DNA is TGCAGTTCAATAAGGGGGGTCACAGATACGCAGTATTTT. Translated: CSSIRGVTDTQYF. This chain connects TRBV20-1 to TRBJ2-3; D is possibly TRBD1 or TRBD2 (6 bases each). V was cut by 8 bases and J by 2 bases, with 14 bases left in between. CDR1 is DFQATT, CDR2 SNEGSKA, per germline (reference sequence). The CDR3 is 13 residues long.

This chain joins TRBV7-2 and TRBJ1-3; no clear D. V lost 1 base to trimming and J lost 4 bases, with 11 bases between them. CDR1 SGHTA and CDR2 FQGNSA come from the germline V gene. The CDR3 totals 15 residues. In DNA form, the CDR3 reads TGTGCCAGCAGCTTAGTGGATGGGCAAGGAAACACCATATATTTT. Amino acids: CASSLVDGQGNTIYF.

In this sample, this clonotype turned up many times. The rearrangement joins TRBV4-2 to TRBJ1-5; no clear D. The CDR3 is made up of 14 amino acids. Trimming stripped 4 bases from V and 4 bases from J, with 11 bases between. The germline CDR1 and CDR2 sequences are LGHNA and YNFKEQ. The CDR3 DNA follows: TGTGCCAGCAGCCCGCTTATCCAGAATCAGCCCCAGCATTTT. Its translation: CASSPLIQNQPQHF.

The chain employs TRBV4-3 and TRBJ1-1; 10 bases are shared with TRBD1. The CDR3 has 13 amino acids. V shed 3 bases, J shed 9 bases, and the junction held 4 bases outside the gene matches. Germline CDR1 reads LGHNA; CDR2 reads YSLEER. This chain's CDR3 is CASSQETGGQAFF. The CDR3 DNA follows: TGCGCCAGCAGCCAGGAGACAGGGGGCCAAGCTTTCTTT.

This chain uses TRBV20-1 with TRBJ2-4, with 9 bases identical to TRBD1. Unmatched junction bases numbered 11, after V lost 0 bases and J lost 8 bases. The CDR3 consists of 16 residues. The germline V gene encodes CDR1 DFQATT and CDR2 SNEGSKA (reference sequence). The CDR3 DNA is TGCAGTGCTAGAGATGATGCCGGGACAGGGAAATACATTCAGTACTTC. Translating gives CSARDDAGTGKYIQYF.

This chain's CDR3 is CASSAGFQRNTEAFF. CDR3 DNA: TGTGCCAGCAGCGCAGGGTTTCAGAGGAACACTGAAGCTTTCTTT. The chain recombines TRBV7-9 with TRBJ1-1, with a possible D match to TRBD1 (5 bases). Germline V lookup: CDR1 SEHNR, CDR2 FQNEAQ (reference sequence). The V end was cut by 5 bases, the J end by 1 base, with 14 bases between. This CDR3 has 15 residues. The whole variable domain, filled in from reference TRBV7-9 and TRBJ1-1, reads DTGVSQNPRHKITKRGQNVTFRCDPISEHNRLYWYRQTLGQGPEFLTYFQNEAQLEKSRLLSDRFSAERPKGSFSTLEIQRTEQGDSAMYLCASSAGFQRNTEAFFGQGTRLTVV.